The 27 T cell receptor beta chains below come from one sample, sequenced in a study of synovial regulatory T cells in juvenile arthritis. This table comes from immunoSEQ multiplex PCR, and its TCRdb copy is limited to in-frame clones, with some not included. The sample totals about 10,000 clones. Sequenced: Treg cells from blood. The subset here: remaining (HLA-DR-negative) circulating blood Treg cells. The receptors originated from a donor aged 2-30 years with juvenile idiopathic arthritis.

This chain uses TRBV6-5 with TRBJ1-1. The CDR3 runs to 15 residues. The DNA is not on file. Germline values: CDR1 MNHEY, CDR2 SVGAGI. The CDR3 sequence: CASTRWSGGRTEAFF.

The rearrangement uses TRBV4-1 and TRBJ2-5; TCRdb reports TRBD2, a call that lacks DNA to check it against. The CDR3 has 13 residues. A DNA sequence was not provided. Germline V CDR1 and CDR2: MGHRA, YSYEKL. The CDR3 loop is CASSQVPGETQYF.

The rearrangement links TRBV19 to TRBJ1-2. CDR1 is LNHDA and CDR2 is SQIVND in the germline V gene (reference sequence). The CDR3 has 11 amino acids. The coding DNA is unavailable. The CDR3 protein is CATRLNYGYTF.

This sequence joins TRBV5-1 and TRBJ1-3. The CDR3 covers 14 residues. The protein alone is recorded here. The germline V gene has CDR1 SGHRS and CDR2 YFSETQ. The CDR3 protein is CASRPVSRGNTIYF.

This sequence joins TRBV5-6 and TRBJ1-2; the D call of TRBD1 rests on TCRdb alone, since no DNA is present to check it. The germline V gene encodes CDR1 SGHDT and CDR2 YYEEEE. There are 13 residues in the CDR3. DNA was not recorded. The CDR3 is CASSLPGGYGYTF.

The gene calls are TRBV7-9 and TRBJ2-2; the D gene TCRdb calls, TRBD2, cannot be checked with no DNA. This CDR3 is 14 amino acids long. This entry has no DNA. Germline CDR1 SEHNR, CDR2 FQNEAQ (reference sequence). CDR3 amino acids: CASSRTSSTGELFF.

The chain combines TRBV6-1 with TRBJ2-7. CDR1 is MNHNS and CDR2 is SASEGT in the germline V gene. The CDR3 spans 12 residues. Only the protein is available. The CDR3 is CASSPQGSQQYF.

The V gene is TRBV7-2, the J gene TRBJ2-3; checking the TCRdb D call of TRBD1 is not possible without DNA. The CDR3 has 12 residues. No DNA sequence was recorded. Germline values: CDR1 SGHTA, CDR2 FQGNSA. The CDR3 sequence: CASGLFTDTQYF.

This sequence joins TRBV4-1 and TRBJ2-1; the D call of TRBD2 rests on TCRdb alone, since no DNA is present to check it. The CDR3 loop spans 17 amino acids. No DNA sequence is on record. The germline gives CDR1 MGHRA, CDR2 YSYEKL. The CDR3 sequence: CASSQDRAAGGPNEQFF.

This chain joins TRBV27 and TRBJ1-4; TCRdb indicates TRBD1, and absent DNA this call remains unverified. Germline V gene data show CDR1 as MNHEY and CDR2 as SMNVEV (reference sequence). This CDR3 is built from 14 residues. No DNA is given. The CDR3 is CASSRVGRGEKLFF.

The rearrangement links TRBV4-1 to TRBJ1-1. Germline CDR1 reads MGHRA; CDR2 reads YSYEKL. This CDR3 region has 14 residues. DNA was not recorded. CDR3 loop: CASSQDRGNTEAFF.

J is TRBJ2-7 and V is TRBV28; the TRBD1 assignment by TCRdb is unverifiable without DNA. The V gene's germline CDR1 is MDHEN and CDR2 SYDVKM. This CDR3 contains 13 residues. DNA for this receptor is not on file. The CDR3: CATMTGLSYEQYF. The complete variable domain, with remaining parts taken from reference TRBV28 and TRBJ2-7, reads DVKVTQSSRYLVKRTGEKVFLECVQDMDHENMFWYRQDPGLGLRLIYFSYDVKMKEKGDIPEGYSVSREKKERFSLILESASTNQTSMYLCATMTGLSYEQYFGPGTRLTVT.

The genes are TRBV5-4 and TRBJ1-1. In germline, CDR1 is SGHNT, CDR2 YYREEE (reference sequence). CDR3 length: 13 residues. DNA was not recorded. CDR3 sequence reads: CASSLVLNTEAFF.

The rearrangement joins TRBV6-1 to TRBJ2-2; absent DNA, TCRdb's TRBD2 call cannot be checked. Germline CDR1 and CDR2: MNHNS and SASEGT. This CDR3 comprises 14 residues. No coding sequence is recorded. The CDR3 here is CASRGRRVTGELFF.

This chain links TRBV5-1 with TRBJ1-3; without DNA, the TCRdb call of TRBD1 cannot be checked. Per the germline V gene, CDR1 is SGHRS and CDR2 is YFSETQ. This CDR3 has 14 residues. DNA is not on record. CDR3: CASSWTGVENTIYF.

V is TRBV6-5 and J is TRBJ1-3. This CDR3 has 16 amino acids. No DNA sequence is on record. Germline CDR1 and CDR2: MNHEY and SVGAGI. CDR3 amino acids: CASSYSNLYSGNTIYF.

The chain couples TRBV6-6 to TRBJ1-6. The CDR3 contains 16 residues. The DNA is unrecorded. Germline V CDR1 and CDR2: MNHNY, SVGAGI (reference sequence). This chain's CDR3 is CASSYSGALGTSPLHF.

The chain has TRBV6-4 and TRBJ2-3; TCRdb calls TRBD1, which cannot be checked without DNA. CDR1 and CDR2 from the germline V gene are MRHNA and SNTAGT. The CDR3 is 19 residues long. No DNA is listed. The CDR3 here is CASSDSRGMASPSTDTQYF.

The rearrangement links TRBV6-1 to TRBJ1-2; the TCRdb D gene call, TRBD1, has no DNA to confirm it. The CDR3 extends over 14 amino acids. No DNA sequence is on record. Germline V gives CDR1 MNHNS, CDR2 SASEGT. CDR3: CASSPGQKNYGYTF.

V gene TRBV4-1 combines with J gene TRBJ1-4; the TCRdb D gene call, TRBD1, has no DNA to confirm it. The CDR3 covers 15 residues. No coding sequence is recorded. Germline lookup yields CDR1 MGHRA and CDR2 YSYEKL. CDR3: CASRHGQGTNEKLFF.

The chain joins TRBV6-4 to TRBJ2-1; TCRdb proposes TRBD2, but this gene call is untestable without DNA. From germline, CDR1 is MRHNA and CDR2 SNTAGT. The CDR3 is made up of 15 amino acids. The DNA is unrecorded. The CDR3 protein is CASSVSAGGLYEQFF.

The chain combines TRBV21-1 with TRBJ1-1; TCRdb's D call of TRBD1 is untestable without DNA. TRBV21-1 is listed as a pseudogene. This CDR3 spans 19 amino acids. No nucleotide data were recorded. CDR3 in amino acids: CASSKENGGARGMNTEAFF.

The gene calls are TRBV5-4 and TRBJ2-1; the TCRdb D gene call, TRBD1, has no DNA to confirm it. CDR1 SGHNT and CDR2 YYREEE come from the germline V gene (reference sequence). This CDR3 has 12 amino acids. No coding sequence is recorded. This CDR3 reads CASSDPGTEQFF.

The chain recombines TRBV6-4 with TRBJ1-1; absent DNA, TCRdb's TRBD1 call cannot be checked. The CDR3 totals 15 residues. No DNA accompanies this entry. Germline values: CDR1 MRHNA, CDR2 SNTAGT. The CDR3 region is CASRARQGMNTEAFF.

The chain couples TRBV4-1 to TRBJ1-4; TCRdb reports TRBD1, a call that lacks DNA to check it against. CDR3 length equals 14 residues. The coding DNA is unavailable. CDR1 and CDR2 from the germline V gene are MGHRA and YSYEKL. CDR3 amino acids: CASSPRRDSEKLFF.

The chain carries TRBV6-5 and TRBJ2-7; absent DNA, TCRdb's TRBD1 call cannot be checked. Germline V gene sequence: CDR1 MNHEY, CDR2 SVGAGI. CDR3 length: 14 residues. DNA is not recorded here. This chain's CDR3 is CASSRQTGPYEQYF.

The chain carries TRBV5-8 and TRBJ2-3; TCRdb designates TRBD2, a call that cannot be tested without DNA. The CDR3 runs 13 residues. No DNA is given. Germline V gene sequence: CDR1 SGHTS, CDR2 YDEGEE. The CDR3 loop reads CASSPYRDRSPYF. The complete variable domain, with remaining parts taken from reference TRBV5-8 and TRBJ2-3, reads EAGVTQSPTHLIKTRGQQATLRCSPISGHTSVYWYQQALGLGLQFLLWYDEGEERNRGNFPPRFSGRQFPNYSSELNVNALELEDSALYLCASSPYRDRSPYFGPGTRLTVL.